Presented here are 8 T cell receptor beta chains from one specimen sequenced in a study of shared clonotypes between healthy human individuals. The method was immunoSEQ multiplex PCR; TCRdb's version includes in-frame clones alone and lacks a portion of them. In the table there are more than 900,000 clones, around 78% of which are singletons. Sequenced sample: memory CD4+ T cells from PBMCs. Subset denoted: CD45RA-negative fraction. The receptors stem from a man aged 18 to 35 in good health. Some clones in this sample may be carry-over from other donors' samples.

The V call is TRBV5-1, the J call TRBJ1-2; the D is unclear. The CDR3 is 13 amino acids. With 4 bases removed from V and 8 bases from J, the gap between germline ends came to 15 bases. The germline V gene has CDR1 SGHRS and CDR2 YFSETQ. CDR3 loop: CASSAGSGEGYTF. CDR3 in DNA: TGCGCCAGCAGCGCCGGGAGCGGCGAAGGCTACACCTTC.

In nucleotides, the CDR3 is TGTGCCGTCGGCCTAGGGGGAACAGATACGCAGTATTTT. Protein product: CAVGLGGTDTQYF. The V gene is TRBV10-3, the J gene TRBJ2-3; D is possibly TRBD1 (6 bases). CDR3 length: 13 amino acids. The ends were cut back, 11 bases at V and 3 bases at J, with 15 bases in the middle. Germline CDR1 reads ENHRY; CDR2 reads SYGVKD.

The chain couples TRBV2 to TRBJ1-4; 8 bases map to TRBD1. CDR1 SNHLY and CDR2 FYNNEI come from the germline V gene. The CDR3 length is 14 residues. Trimming took 6 bases from V and 7 from J; bases not matched to a gene: 7. The CDR3 region is CASSGGTGGEKLFF. In nucleotides, the CDR3 is TGTGCCAGCAGCGGGGGGACAGGCGGTGAAAAACTGTTTTTT.

In this sample, this clone turned up a few times. The chain links TRBV28 to TRBJ2-1; 7 nucleotides align to TRBD1. From germline, CDR1 is MDHEN and CDR2 SYDVKM. CDR3 length: 15 amino acids. V trimming: 5 bases; J trimming: 7 bases; junction bases outside the gene matches: 11. The CDR3 spells CASSQMDRSWNEQFF. CDR3 in DNA: TGTGCCAGCAGTCAGATGGACAGGAGTTGGAATGAGCAGTTCTTC. Filled out from reference TRBV28 and TRBJ2-1, the complete variable domain reads DVKVTQSSRYLVKRTGEKVFLECVQDMDHENMFWYRQDPGLGLRLIYFSYDVKMKEKGDIPEGYSVSREKKERFSLILESASTNQTSMYLCASSQMDRSWNEQFFGPGTRLTVL.

On this clone: The junction does not match germline at one end; this may be a read error. The gene calls are TRBV7-9 and TRBJ2-7, with D uncertain. The V gene's germline CDR1 is SEHNR and CDR2 FQNEAQ (reference sequence). The CDR3 extends over 15 amino acids. For the CDR3, the DNA is TGTGCCAGCAGCTTAGACGGCAGTCTAACCTATGAGCAGTACTTC. This encodes CASSLDGSLTYEQYF.

This clone was counted many times. V gene TRBV5-6 combines with J gene TRBJ2-5, with D uncertain. CDR3 size: 12 residues. Trimming shortened V by 1 base and J by 5 bases, and 6 bases separated the two germline ends. Germline V CDR1 and CDR2: SGHDT, YYEEEE. The CDR3 protein is CASSLFEETQYF. CDR3 DNA sequence: TGTGCCAGCAGCTTGTTTGAGGAGACCCAGTACTTC.

For this clone: This CDR3 is also generated by other DNA sequences in the sample. This CDR3 is CASSINSGANVLTF. The CDR3, as DNA: TGTGCCAGTAGTATCAACTCTGGGGCCAACGTCCTGACTTTC. The chain couples TRBV19 to TRBJ2-6; D unclear. This CDR3 has 14 residues. The germline V gene has CDR1 LNHDA and CDR2 SQIVND (reference sequence). Trimming shortened V by 3 bases and J by 0 bases, and 3 bases separated the two germline ends.

CDR3 amino acids: CASSVSGGSDQPQHF. The CDR3 nucleotides are TGTGCCAGCAGCGTAAGCGGGGGTAGTGATCAGCCCCAGCATTTT. This rearrangement joins TRBV9 to TRBJ1-5, with D tentatively TRBD1 (5 bases). V lost 1 base and J 5 bases, leaving 13 bases between the germline ends. There are 15 residues in the CDR3. The germline V gene encodes CDR1 SGDLS and CDR2 YYNGEE.